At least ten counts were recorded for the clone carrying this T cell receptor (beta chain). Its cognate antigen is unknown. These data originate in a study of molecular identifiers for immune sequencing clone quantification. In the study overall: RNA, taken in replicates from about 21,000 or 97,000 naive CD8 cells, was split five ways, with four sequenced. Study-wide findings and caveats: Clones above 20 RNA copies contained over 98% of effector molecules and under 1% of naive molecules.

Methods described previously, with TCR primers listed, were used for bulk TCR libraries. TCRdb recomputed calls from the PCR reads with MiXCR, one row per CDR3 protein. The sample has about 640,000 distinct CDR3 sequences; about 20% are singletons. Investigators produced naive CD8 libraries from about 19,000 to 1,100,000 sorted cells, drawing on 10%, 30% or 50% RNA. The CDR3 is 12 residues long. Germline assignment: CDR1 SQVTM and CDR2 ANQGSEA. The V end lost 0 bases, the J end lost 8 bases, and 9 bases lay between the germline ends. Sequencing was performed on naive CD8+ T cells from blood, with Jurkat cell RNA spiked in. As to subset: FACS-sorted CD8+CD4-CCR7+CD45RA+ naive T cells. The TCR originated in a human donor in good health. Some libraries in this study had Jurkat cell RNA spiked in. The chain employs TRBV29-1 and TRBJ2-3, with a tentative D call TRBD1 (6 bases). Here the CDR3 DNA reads TGCAGCGTTGAAGAGGGACATTCTACGCAGTATTTT. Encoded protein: CSVEEGHSTQYF.